The 7 T cell receptor beta chains presented below share a single source sample, sequenced in a study of blood T cell repertoires in COVID-19. Data came from immunoSEQ multiplex PCR; TCRdb stores just in-frame clones and leaves some out. The sample lists nearly 350,000 clones, less than 90% seen once, with roughly 1% in the top ten. The sample taken for sequencing was PBMCs or T cells enriched from blood (not recorded which). These receptors were collected from a woman between 25 and 40 years old who had recovered from COVID-19.

The CDR3, as DNA: TGCAGTGCTCGCGGACAGGCTGGCTACACCTTC. Amino acids: CSARGQAGYTF. The genes are TRBV20-1 and TRBJ1-2; 7 bases align to TRBD1. CDR3 length equals 11 residues. Trimming cost V 5 bases and J 7 bases; bases outside gene matches: 4. In germline, CDR1 is DFQATT, CDR2 SNEGSKA (reference sequence).

The rearrangement links TRBV4-1 to TRBJ1-2, with D perhaps TRBD1 (5 bases). V shed 0 bases and J shed 4 bases, with 12 bases lying between them. The CDR3 is 15 amino acids. CDR1 MGHRA and CDR2 YSYEKL come from the germline V gene. CDR3 bases: TGCGCCAGCAGCCAAGATCTCAGGGAGGTCTATGGCTACACCTTC. Its translation: CASSQDLREVYGYTF.

The rearrangement uses TRBV27 and TRBJ1-1; 7 bases agree with TRBD1. Looked up from germline, CDR1 is MNHEY and CDR2 is SMNVEV (reference sequence). J lost 1 base, V lost 3 bases, and 5 bases had no gene match. This CDR3 is built from 15 residues. The CDR3 region is CASSLDEGANTEAFF. The DNA for the CDR3 is TGTGCCAGCAGTTTGGATGAGGGGGCGAACACTGAAGCTTTCTTT.

The chain has TRBV10-2 and TRBJ1-3; D gene uncertain. Germline V gene lookup returns CDR1 WSHSY and CDR2 SAAADI. Trimming stripped 4 bases from V and 0 bases from J, with 7 bases between. The CDR3 spans 14 residues. The CDR3 here is CASSAKSSGNTIYF. The CDR3 DNA reads TGCGCCAGCAGTGCTAAGAGCTCTGGAAACACCATATATTTT.

Concerning this clone itself: Other nucleotide sequences from this sample produce the same CDR3. V gene TRBV7-9 combines with J gene TRBJ2-7, with TRBD1 as a possible D gene (5 bases). The CDR3 is 13 amino acids. With 1 base removed from V and 6 bases from J, the gap between germline ends came to 10 bases. Germline values: CDR1 SEHNR, CDR2 FQNEAQ (reference sequence). The CDR3 sequence is CASSLGSGREQYF. CDR3 coding DNA: TGTGCCAGCAGCTTAGGTTCAGGGCGCGAGCAGTACTTC.

The chain joins TRBV9 to TRBJ2-3; 12 positions match TRBD2. V gave up 4 bases and J gave up 8 bases; unmatched junction bases: 5. Germline V lookup: CDR1 SGDLS, CDR2 YYNGEE. This CDR3 contains 14 residues. Here the CDR3 DNA reads TGTGCCAGCAGCTCTAGCGGGGGGGCCCTTACGCAGTATTTT. Its translation is CASSSSGGALTQYF.

This clone was seen once. The V and J genes are TRBV7-9 and TRBJ1-4; the D gene is possibly TRBD1 (6 bases). CDR1 is SEHNR and CDR2 is FQNEAQ in the germline V gene (reference sequence). V was clipped by 5 bases and J by 2 bases, with 12 bases between them. CDR3 length: 15 amino acids. CDR3 nucleotides: TGTGCCAGCAGCCCTGGGACACACACTAATGAAAAACTGTTTTTT. Amino acid sequence: CASSPGTHTNEKLFF.